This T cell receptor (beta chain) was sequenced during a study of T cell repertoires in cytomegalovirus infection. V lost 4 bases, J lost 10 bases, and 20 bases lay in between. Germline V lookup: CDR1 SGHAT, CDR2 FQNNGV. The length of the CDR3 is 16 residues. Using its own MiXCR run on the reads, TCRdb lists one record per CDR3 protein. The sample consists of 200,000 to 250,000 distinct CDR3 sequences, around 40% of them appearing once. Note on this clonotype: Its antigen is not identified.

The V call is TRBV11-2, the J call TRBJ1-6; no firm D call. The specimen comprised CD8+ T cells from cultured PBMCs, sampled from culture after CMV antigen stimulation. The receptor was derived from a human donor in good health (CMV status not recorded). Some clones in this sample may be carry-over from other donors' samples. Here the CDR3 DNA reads TGTGCCAGCAGCTATTGGATGCGGGCCCAAGGGTCACCCCTCCACTTT. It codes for CASSYWMRAQGSPLHF. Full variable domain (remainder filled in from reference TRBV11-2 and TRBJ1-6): EAGVAQSPRYKIIEKRQSVAFWCNPISGHATLYWYQQILGQGPKLLIQFQNNGVVDDSQLPKDRFSAERLKGVDSTLKIQPAKLEDSAVYLCASSYWMRAQGSPLHFGNGTRLTVT.